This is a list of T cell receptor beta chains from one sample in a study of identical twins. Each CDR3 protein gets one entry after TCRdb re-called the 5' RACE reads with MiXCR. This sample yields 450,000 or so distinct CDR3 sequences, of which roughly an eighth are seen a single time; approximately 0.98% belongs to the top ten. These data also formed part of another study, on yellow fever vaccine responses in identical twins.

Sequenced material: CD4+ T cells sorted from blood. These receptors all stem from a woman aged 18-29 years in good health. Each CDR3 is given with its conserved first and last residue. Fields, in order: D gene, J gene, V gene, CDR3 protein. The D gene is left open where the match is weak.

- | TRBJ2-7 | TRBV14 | CASSQDGFTYEQYF
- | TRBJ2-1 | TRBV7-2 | CASSLRAANEQFF
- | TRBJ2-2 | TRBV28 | CASSFGPGTGELFF
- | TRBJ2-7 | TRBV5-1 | CASRRVQGSYEQYF
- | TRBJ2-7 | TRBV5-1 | CASSLTAGPTYEQYF
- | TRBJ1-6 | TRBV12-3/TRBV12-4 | CAGGLGQSYNSPLHF
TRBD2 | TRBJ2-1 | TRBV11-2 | CASNTWDSRGGEQFF
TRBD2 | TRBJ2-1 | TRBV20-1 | CSARAPGGSDLSYNEQFF
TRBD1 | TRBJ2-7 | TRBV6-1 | CASSGLGQGTYEQYF
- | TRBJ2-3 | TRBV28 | CASSLPLGGGSMSDTQYF
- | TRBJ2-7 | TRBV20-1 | CSAREWTDSQYF
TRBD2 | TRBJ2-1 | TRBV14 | CASSQDEVGGAGYNEQFF
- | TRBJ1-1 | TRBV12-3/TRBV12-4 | CASSLSLGGGRNTEAFF
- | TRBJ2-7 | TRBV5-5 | CASSGGVARLYEQYF
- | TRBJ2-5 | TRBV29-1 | CSVGQGGGETQYF